The T cell receptor (beta chain) described here comes from a study of regulatory T cells in long-lasting Graves disease. Details on this clonotype: What it binds is unknown.

This sample's time point: persistent/refractory GD, antithyroid drugs over 5 years with positive TRAb. PBMC-derived RNA was used for the TCR library. Doctors identified Graves' disease using the American Thyroid Association guidelines. J lost 2 bases, V lost 0 bases, and 11 bases had no gene match. This CDR3 region has 17 residues. The germline V gene encodes CDR1 SGHRS and CDR2 YFSETQ. Through Arm-PCR of CDR3 regions and iRepertoire HTBI primers, TCR beta libraries were built. In the study's own analysis: Among the samples, roughly 65 TRBV and some 15 TRBJ segments were identified. TCRdb re-derived calls from the multiplex PCR reads in MiXCR, one entry per CDR3 protein. TCRdb's processing, not the authors' own work, is the source of the V and J calls. The table includes roughly 360,000 distinct CDR3 sequences, roughly 25% detected once. The study's findings and limits: More public clonotypes were shared by persistent patients (around 3,000) than by new patients (roughly 870). TCR diversity was lower in persistent Graves' patients (versus newly diagnosed ones).

This TCR derives from a middle-aged woman with Graves disease. The specimen was peripheral blood mononuclear cells (PBMCs), collected when the disease was refractory, from a patient treated with antithyroid drugs. The rearrangement uses TRBV5-1 and TRBJ2-7; 7 nucleotides line up with TRBD2. The CDR3 spells CASSLDLRREIPYEQYF. The CDR3 DNA is TGCGCCAGCAGCTTGGATTTACGGCGGGAGATACCCTACGAGCAGTACTTC.